This record covers a single TCR beta chain. The data derive from a study of blood T cell repertoires in COVID-19. For the study at large: Sample material is recorded as cDNA or gDNA derived from T cells, B-cell-depleted T cells, or PBMCs.

This CDR3 spans 15 amino acids. Per the original methods: Reference gene primer amplification gave estimated nucleated cell counts. Using immunoSEQ multiplex PCR, the repertoire was profiled, and TCRdb retains in-frame clones only, with some absent. That table furnishes V, J and clone size, whereas the DNA furnished D and trimming. The sample contains 180,000 or so clones, approximately 90% of which appear only once. The chain carries TRBV21-1 and TRBJ1-2; TRBD1 was called by the table and not checked on the DNA. TRBV21-1 is a documented pseudogene. This receptor was identified in a man aged 18 to 30 with acute or convalescent COVID-19. Specimen: peripheral blood. The CDR3 nucleotides are TGTGCCAGCAGCGTAAAGAACAGGGACAACTATGGCTACACCTTC. Translation gives CASSVKNRDNYGYTF.